The 5 T cell receptor beta chains in this list originate from one sample, sequenced in a study of T-cell reconstitution after alpha-beta-depleted transplantation in children. The TCRbeta library incorporated unique molecular identifiers. In TCRdb, the PCR reads were re-called with MiXCR into one record per CDR3 protein. The table has about 900,000 distinct CDR3 sequences, less than 30% seen once. The sample was PBMCs, mostly from graft donor cells, taken 360 days after TCRalphabeta/CD19-depleted stem cell transplant. These receptors were collected from a boy under two years old who had a stem cell transplant for SCID, so the T cells may come from the graft donor.

The chain has TRBV7-2 and TRBJ2-3; weak D call: TRBD2 (6 bases). CDR1 is SGHTA and CDR2 is FQGNSA in the germline V gene. The CDR3 length is 14 residues. The ends were cut back, 2 bases at V and 6 bases at J, with 12 bases in the middle. CDR3 nucleotide sequence: TGTGCCAGCAGCTTAAGGATAGCGGCGGATACGCAGTATTTT. Its translation: CASSLRIAADTQYF. The full variable domain, completed using reference TRBV7-2 and TRBJ2-3, is GAGVSQSPSNKVTEKGKDVELRCDPISGHTALYWYRQSLGQGLEFLIYFQGNSAPDKSGLPSDRFSAERTGGSVSTLTIQRTQQEDSAVYLCASSLRIAADTQYFGPGTRLTVL.

This chain connects TRBV11-1 to TRBJ2-3; a possible D gene is TRBD1 (6 bases). CDR3 length: 18 residues. V was shortened by 4 bases and J by 4 bases, with 24 bases between the two germline ends. CDR1 and CDR2 from the germline V gene are SGHAT and FQDESV (reference sequence). The CDR3 region is CASSSKTISGESADTQYF. The CDR3 DNA is TGTGCCAGCAGCTCCAAAACCATTTCAGGGGAAAGTGCAGATACGCAGTATTTT.

V and J are TRBV6-2 or TRBV6-3 and TRBJ2-1; tentatively, D is TRBD2 (6 bases). Germline lookup yields CDR1 MNHEY and CDR2 SVGEGT. V gave up 7 bases and J gave up 6 bases, with 16 bases separating them. The CDR3 contains 14 residues. CDR3: CASTNPGGGNEQFF. Written as DNA, the CDR3 is TGTGCCAGCACGAACCCCGGGGGTGGCAATGAGCAGTTCTTC.

The rearrangement uses TRBV7-3 and TRBJ2-1; possible D gene TRBD1, 5 bases. The ends were cut back, 1 base at V and 5 bases at J, with 15 bases in the middle. The CDR3 is 16 amino acids. Germline lookup yields CDR1 SGHTA and CDR2 FQGTGA. The CDR3 DNA follows: TGTGCCAGCAGCTTAATTCGGTCAGGGCGGAACAATGAGCAGTTCTTC. The encoded protein is CASSLIRSGRNNEQFF.

This clonotype was seen only a few times. This rearrangement joins TRBV4-1 to TRBJ2-4, with no clear D. The V end was cut by 0 bases, the J end by 8 bases, with 11 bases between. The CDR3 length is 14 residues. Looked up from germline, CDR1 is MGHRA and CDR2 is YSYEKL. CDR3 nucleotides: TGCGCCAGCAGCCAAGATCTGCCCGAGGACATTCAGTACTTC. This translates into CASSQDLPEDIQYF.